This is a list of T cell receptor beta chains from one sample in a study of T cell repertoires in cytomegalovirus infection. A single record per CDR3 protein comes from TCRdb applying MiXCR to the reads. There are hundreds of thousands of distinct CDR3 sequences in the sample; around 29% occur only once, and approximately 20% lies in the top ten. Antigen specificity for these receptors is unknown. The sample in question was cultured PBMCs, obtained from culture after CMV antigen stimulation. These receptors came from a human donor in good health (CMV status not recorded). Some clones in this sample may be carry-over from other donors' samples. Both conserved end residues are part of each CDR3. The order of the fields is J gene, V gene, clone size, CDR3 length, D gene, CDR3 DNA, CDR3 protein. D genes are given only for firm matches. Part of the rows lack a size; the others show once, few, many or a class for expanded clones.

j_gene: TRBJ2-1; v_gene: TRBV6-1; abundance: few; len: 17; d_gene: NA; CDR3nt: TGTGCCAGCAGTGAAGGGCTGGGGGACCCCTCCTACAATGAGCAGTTCTTC; CDR3aa: CASSEGLGDPSYNEQFF
j_gene: TRBJ1-2; v_gene: TRBV13; abundance: NA; len: 12; d_gene: NA; CDR3nt: TGTGCCAGCAGCTCCAGAGGGCGAGGCTACACCTTC; CDR3aa: CASSSRGRGYTF
j_gene: TRBJ2-2; v_gene: TRBV11-3; abundance: few; len: 16; d_gene: TRBD1; CDR3nt: TGTGCCAGCAGCTTACTGGTACAGGGGGAGGCCGGGGAGCTGTTTTTT; CDR3aa: CASSLLVQGEAGELFF
j_gene: TRBJ1-5; v_gene: TRBV7-6; abundance: many; len: 16; d_gene: NA; CDR3nt: TGTGCCAGCAGCTTAGCGGGTGGATTCAGCAATCAGCCCCAGCATTTT; CDR3aa: CASSLAGGFSNQPQHF
j_gene: TRBJ1-1; v_gene: TRBV7-9; abundance: once; len: 14; d_gene: NA; CDR3nt: TGTGCCAGCAGCTTAGCGGGTCGGGGGCCCGGTTCTTTCTTT; CDR3aa: CASSLAGRGPGSFF
j_gene: TRBJ2-2; v_gene: TRBV7-6; abundance: NA; len: 16; d_gene: TRBD1; CDR3nt: TGTGCCAGCGGTAAACAGGGGGATGTTGTAACCGGGGAGCTGTTTTTT; CDR3aa: CASGKQGDVVTGELFF
j_gene: TRBJ2-1; v_gene: TRBV19; abundance: few; len: 15; d_gene: TRBD2; CDR3nt: TGTGCCAGTAGTACTAGCGGGGGTCGCGGTAATGAGCAGTTCTTC; CDR3aa: CASSTSGGRGNEQFF
j_gene: TRBJ2-3; v_gene: TRBV7-7; abundance: few; len: 14; d_gene: NA; CDR3nt: TGTGCTAGCAGCTTATGGGGCGGCACAGATACGCAGTATTTT; CDR3aa: CASSLWGGTDTQYF
j_gene: TRBJ1-5; v_gene: TRBV19; abundance: NA; len: 15; d_gene: NA; CDR3nt: TGTGCCAGTAGTATCCTCCTACAGGTAAATCAGCCCCAGCATTTT; CDR3aa: CASSILLQVNQPQHF
j_gene: TRBJ1-2; v_gene: TRBV12-3/TRBV12-4; abundance: NA; len: 16; d_gene: NA; CDR3nt: TGTGCCAGCAGTTTCTCGGGCGGAGGGAGGTTTAATGGCTACACCTTC; CDR3aa: CASSFSGGGRFNGYTF
j_gene: TRBJ1-3; v_gene: TRBV11-2; abundance: NA; len: 14; d_gene: TRBD1; CDR3nt: TGTGCCAGCAGCTTAGCCGGGACAGGGGACACCATATATTTT; CDR3aa: CASSLAGTGDTIYF
j_gene: TRBJ2-5; v_gene: TRBV4-2; abundance: NA; len: 14; d_gene: NA; CDR3nt: TGTGCCAGCAGCCAAGACCCAAAACAAGAGACCCAGTACTTC; CDR3aa: CASSQDPKQETQYF
j_gene: TRBJ1-5; v_gene: TRBV10-3; abundance: few; len: 15; d_gene: NA; CDR3nt: TGTGCCATCAGTGAGCGGTCAGCCAGCAATCAGCCCCAGCATTTT; CDR3aa: CAISERSASNQPQHF
j_gene: TRBJ2-5; v_gene: TRBV7-9; abundance: few; len: 17; d_gene: TRBD2; CDR3nt: TGTGCCAGCAGCTCCGGGACTAGCGGGAGGGAGGCAGAGACCCAGTACTTC; CDR3aa: CASSSGTSGREAETQYF
j_gene: TRBJ2-2; v_gene: TRBV5-1; abundance: NA; len: 16; d_gene: NA; CDR3nt: TGCGCCAGCAGCTGGACGGCCAACGTCAACACCGGGGAGCTGTTTTTT; CDR3aa: CASSWTANVNTGELFF
j_gene: TRBJ1-6; v_gene: TRBV30; abundance: NA; len: 13; d_gene: NA; CDR3nt: TGTGCCTGGGGGACGGGGGGTCGGACACCCCTCCACTTT; CDR3aa: CAWGTGGRTPLHF
j_gene: TRBJ2-1; v_gene: TRBV2; abundance: NA; len: 11; d_gene: NA; CDR3nt: TGTGCCAGCAGTGGGCAGAATGAGCAGTTCTTC; CDR3aa: CASSGQNEQFF
j_gene: TRBJ1-1; v_gene: TRBV7-9; abundance: few; len: 16; d_gene: TRBD1; CDR3nt: TGTGCCAGCAGCTCCGGGACAGCCTCGGGGAACACTGAAGCTTTCTTT; CDR3aa: CASSSGTASGNTEAFF
j_gene: TRBJ1-2; v_gene: TRBV20-1; abundance: few; len: 12; d_gene: NA; CDR3nt: TGCAGTGCTAGAAGGATGAACTATGGCTACACCTTC; CDR3aa: CSARRMNYGYTF
j_gene: TRBJ2-5; v_gene: TRBV7-2; abundance: many; len: 13; d_gene: NA; CDR3nt: TGTGCCAGCAGGGCAAGGGGGGGGGAGACCCAGTACTTC; CDR3aa: CASRARGGETQYF
j_gene: TRBJ2-3; v_gene: TRBV19; abundance: NA; len: 16; d_gene: NA; CDR3nt: TGTGCCAGTAGTTTCCAGGGGTCAGGTAACACAGATACGCAGTATTTT; CDR3aa: CASSFQGSGNTDTQYF
j_gene: TRBJ1-6; v_gene: TRBV7-9; abundance: few; len: 14; d_gene: TRBD1; CDR3nt: TGTGCCAGCAGCCTTAGACAGGGTGATTCACCCCTCCACTTT; CDR3aa: CASSLRQGDSPLHF
j_gene: TRBJ2-1; v_gene: TRBV13; abundance: NA; len: 14; d_gene: NA; CDR3nt: TGTGCCAGCAGGAGGTATGGGGGCCTCAATGAGCAGTTCTTC; CDR3aa: CASRRYGGLNEQFF
j_gene: TRBJ2-5; v_gene: TRBV5-1; abundance: NA; len: 15; d_gene: TRBD2; CDR3nt: TGCGCCAGCAGATCTAGCGGGGGCCCCCCGCAGACCCAGTACTTC; CDR3aa: CASRSSGGPPQTQYF
j_gene: TRBJ1-1; v_gene: TRBV29-1; abundance: NA; len: 12; d_gene: NA; CDR3nt: TGCAGCGTTGATGGGGGTCGCACTGAAGCTTTCTTT; CDR3aa: CSVDGGRTEAFF
j_gene: TRBJ2-5; v_gene: TRBV20-1; abundance: NA; len: 11; d_gene: NA; CDR3nt: TGCAGTGCTTTAAGCCCAGAGACCCAGTACTTC; CDR3aa: CSALSPETQYF
j_gene: TRBJ1-5; v_gene: TRBV6-5; abundance: few; len: 14; d_gene: NA; CDR3nt: TGTGCCAGCAGCCGTCGGGGGTACAATCAGCCCCAGCATTTT; CDR3aa: CASSRRGYNQPQHF
j_gene: TRBJ1-1; v_gene: TRBV19; abundance: NA; len: 14; d_gene: NA; CDR3nt: TGTGCCAGTAGTATTAAGGGATTGGACACTGAAGCTTTCTTT; CDR3aa: CASSIKGLDTEAFF
j_gene: TRBJ1-4; v_gene: TRBV6-6; abundance: NA; len: 14; d_gene: NA; CDR3nt: TGTGCCAGCAGTAAACAGGGATCTAATGAAAAACTGTTTTTT; CDR3aa: CASSKQGSNEKLFF
j_gene: TRBJ2-2; v_gene: TRBV5-6; abundance: NA; len: 16; d_gene: TRBD2; CDR3nt: TGTGCCAGCGGCCCGGGACTAGCGACGAACACCGGGGAGCTGTTTTTT; CDR3aa: CASGPGLATNTGELFF
j_gene: TRBJ2-3; v_gene: TRBV20-1; abundance: few; len: 14; d_gene: TRBD1; CDR3nt: TGCAGTGCCTACGGGACAGGGGGCACAGATACGCAGTATTTT; CDR3aa: CSAYGTGGTDTQYF
j_gene: TRBJ1-3; v_gene: TRBV12-3/TRBV12-4; abundance: many; len: 13; d_gene: NA; CDR3nt: TGTGCCAGCAGTGGGCGAGTTGGAAACACCATATATTTT; CDR3aa: CASSGRVGNTIYF
j_gene: TRBJ2-1; v_gene: TRBV5-1; abundance: few; len: 15; d_gene: TRBD2; CDR3nt: TGCGCCAGCAGCTCAGAAAGCGGGATCATCGATGAGCAGTTCTTC; CDR3aa: CASSSESGIIDEQFF
j_gene: TRBJ2-7; v_gene: TRBV27; abundance: once; len: 18; d_gene: NA; CDR3nt: TGTGCCAGCAGTTTAAACCCCGCTGCGGCGGGGCCAACCTACGAGCAGTACTTC; CDR3aa: CASSLNPAAAGPTYEQYF
j_gene: TRBJ1-2; v_gene: TRBV27; abundance: few; len: 15; d_gene: NA; CDR3nt: TGTGCCAGCAGTCCAATCAGCCCTTCTAACTATGGCTACACCTTC; CDR3aa: CASSPISPSNYGYTF
j_gene: TRBJ2-7; v_gene: TRBV19; abundance: NA; len: 16; d_gene: NA; CDR3nt: TGTGCCAGTAGTATAGAGGCAGGGCTCCGAACCTACGAGCAGTACTTC; CDR3aa: CASSIEAGLRTYEQYF
j_gene: TRBJ2-5; v_gene: TRBV7-6; abundance: few; len: 14; d_gene: NA; CDR3nt: TGTGCCAGCAGCTGCCCCAGGGTCTGGGAGACCCAGTACTTC; CDR3aa: CASSCPRVWETQYF
j_gene: TRBJ2-7; v_gene: TRBV7-3; abundance: NA; len: 15; d_gene: TRBD1; CDR3nt: TGTGCCAGCAGCATAAACGGACAGGGGCATAACGAGCAGTACTTC; CDR3aa: CASSINGQGHNEQYF
j_gene: TRBJ1-2; v_gene: TRBV6-1; abundance: NA; len: 16; d_gene: TRBD1; CDR3nt: TGTGCCAGCAGCTACGGGGGACAGCATCCTAACTATGGCTACACCTTC; CDR3aa: CASSYGGQHPNYGYTF
j_gene: TRBJ2-5; v_gene: TRBV7-8; abundance: few; len: 14; d_gene: TRBD2; CDR3nt: TGTGCCAGCAGCCCCAGCGGGATGATAAGGACCCAGTACTTC; CDR3aa: CASSPSGMIRTQYF
j_gene: TRBJ2-2; v_gene: TRBV27; abundance: NA; len: 15; d_gene: NA; CDR3nt: TGTGCCAGCAGTTTATGGGCTGGATCCACCGGGGAGCTGTTTTTT; CDR3aa: CASSLWAGSTGELFF
j_gene: TRBJ2-5; v_gene: TRBV5-1; abundance: NA; len: 15; d_gene: TRBD2; CDR3nt: TGCGCCAGCAGCCCCTTTACTAGCGACCAAGAGACCCAGTACTTC; CDR3aa: CASSPFTSDQETQYF
j_gene: TRBJ2-3; v_gene: TRBV4-1; abundance: NA; len: 17; d_gene: NA; CDR3nt: TGCGCCAGCAGCCAAACTGGTCGGGAGAAGGGCGTGGATACGCAGTATTTT; CDR3aa: CASSQTGREKGVDTQYF